Sequencing of this TCR beta chain was carried out in a study of neoadjuvant anti-PD-1 for oral cavity cancer. Findings of the study overall: Treg/Th17 ratio rose with pretreatment blood and fell with post-treatment tumor TCRbeta clonality. TCR analyses covered only a few patients per response group.

The germline CDR1 and CDR2 sequences are MDHEN and SYDVKM. This CDR3 is built from 13 residues. Trimming left V 5 bases short and J 4 bases short, with 9 bases between. Most tumor samples had approximately 5 ug input DNA in two replicates. Measured with immunoSEQ multiplex PCR; TCRdb has only the in-frame clones, and not every one. The profile covers tens of thousands of clones, with more than 40% appearing a single time and approximately 40% taken by the ten largest. Regarding time point: after neoadjuvant nivolumab, at surgical resection. Patients were newly diagnosed with stage II-IVA oral cavity squamous cell carcinoma without prior systemic or radiation treatment. A note on this clone: The target antigen is unknown.

The chain couples TRBV28 to TRBJ1-5; D is undetermined. The receptor comes from a person aged 35-79 years with oral cavity squamous cell carcinoma. The specimen was tumor tissue, collected after nivolumab (anti-PD-1) treatment. This chain's CDR3 is CASSGLTNQPQHF. DNA for the CDR3: TGTGCCAGCAGTGGACTTACTAATCAGCCCCAGCATTTT.